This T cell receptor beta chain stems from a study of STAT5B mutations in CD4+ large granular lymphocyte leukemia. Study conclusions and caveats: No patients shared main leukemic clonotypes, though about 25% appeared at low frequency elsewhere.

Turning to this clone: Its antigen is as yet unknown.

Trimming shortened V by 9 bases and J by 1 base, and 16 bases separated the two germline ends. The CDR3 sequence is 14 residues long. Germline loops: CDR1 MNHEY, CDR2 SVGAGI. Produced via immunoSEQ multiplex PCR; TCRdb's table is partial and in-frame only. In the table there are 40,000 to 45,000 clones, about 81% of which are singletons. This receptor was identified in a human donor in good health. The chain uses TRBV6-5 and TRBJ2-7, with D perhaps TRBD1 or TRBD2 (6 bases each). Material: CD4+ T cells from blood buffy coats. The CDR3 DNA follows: TGTGCCAGTACCAGGGTAGGGGGGTCCTACGAGCAGTACTTC. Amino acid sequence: CASTRVGGSYEQYF.